This T cell receptor (beta chain) stems from a study of cytomegalovirus exposure and HLA in healthy donors (dated by TCRdb to about 2017). About the study as a whole: According to an earlier analysis of 550 to 750 of the donors, roughly 180 million T cells yielded some 120 million unique TCR beta sequences and 250 to 350 Gb of sequence data. Of the roughly 400 genotyped donors, about 80% fell in the genetic ancestry cluster associated with self-reported Caucasian donors. Donor age, sex, ethnicity and CMV serostatus were collected together with the repertoire data. The aim of the study was to test whether cataloging public T cell receptors could identify signatures of past pathogen exposure. Rather than using new phenotypic data, the later analysis identified candidate immune exposures from TCR beta sequences and from how often those sequences occurred across donors. Besides the first cohort of about 730 subjects, a separate validation cohort made up of over 100 different subjects was used. An early release covering roughly 600 HLA-typed donors comprised roughly 300 gigabases of sequencing data and roughly 85 million unique TCR sequences. A later genetic analysis took genome-wide SNP genotypes for about 55% of the 666 donors and used that subset as a discovery cohort. All discovery cohort repertoires had been generated on a single sequencing platform. The number of donors typed differed by locus, with about 629-640 for A, B, C, DRB1 and DQB1, about 500 for DQA1, some 570 for DPA1, and approximately 470 for DPB1. To predict cytomegalovirus infection status, the study combined high-throughput TCR immunosequencing, statistical association of individual TCRs with disease status, and machine learning. An earlier analysis of approximately 630 of the donors applied high-throughput TCR beta sequencing to assess whether each TCR beta V gene segment acted as functional or pseudogenic. The study profiled the T cell repertoires of hundreds of subjects by immunosequencing and related them to cytomegalovirus serostatus. Five DR-DQ haplotypes were treated as single units for association and clustering because of strong linkage in the cohort. HLA typing included class I and class II loci at four-digit resolution. In a later analysis, previously published TCR beta repertoires from several hundred donors were re-analyzed and high-resolution HLA genotyping was added so that TCR occurrence patterns could be studied. On average, 235,054 unique TCR beta nucleotide sequences were sequenced per donor among fewer than 500 genotyped donors of the cohort, with 15% to 20% of those sequences being non-productive.

The cohort comprised 550 to 700 healthy bone marrow donors. All cohort members were sampled while nominally healthy, although unrecorded immune exposures were likely present. The donor was CMV seronegative and was included in the group of around 320 seronegative cohort members. A peripheral blood sample was provided by each donor, and peripheral blood mononuclear cells were used for TCR beta sequencing. Genomic DNA was extracted from the blood cell samples with the Qiagen DNeasy Blood Extraction Kit. Receptor libraries were prepared by the immunoSEQ multiplex PCR assay. For the multiplex PCR, a mixture combining 60 forward primers for TCR Vbeta segments and 13 reverse primers for TCR Jbeta segments was used. A multiplex PCR assay on genomic DNA amplified the CDR3 region of rearranged TCR beta genes. Amplified TCR beta libraries were sequenced as 87-base-pair reads on the Illumina HiSeq System. On the study's bioinformatics: In a later analysis, tens of millions of unique TCR beta chains were counted across the approximately 640 repertoires, and some 10 million of these chains were shared by at least two donors. A nearest-neighbor algorithm error-corrected the raw reads and collapsed the reads into unique sequences, merging closely related sequences to remove PCR and sequencing errors. CDR3 sequences were aligned to IMGT reference sequences to assign V, D and J gene segments. For a sequence to be retained, a match of at least six nucleotides was required to both a V gene segment and a J gene segment. A rearrangement counted as productive if the CDR3 had no stop codons and remained in frame with V and J, and every other rearrangement counted as non-productive. Following IMGT convention, CDR3 was defined as the stretch from the second conserved V-encoded cysteine to the conserved J-encoded phenylalanine. The earlier analysis of a few hundred of the donors excluded sequences that lacked an unambiguous match to a single V gene segment. An earlier analysis of several hundred of the donors classified V segments as functional when productive rearrangements were above 56.7% and as segregating when the standard deviation between donors was above 5%. To diagnose cytomegalovirus status from the catalog of TCR beta chain sequences, a statistical classification framework was built. A later analysis assigned V and J genes by comparing TCR nucleotide sequences with IMGT/GENE-DB human TR gene sequences. Using the TCRdist pipeline, a later analysis assigned CDR3 sequences along with most-parsimonious VDJ recombination scenarios. In a later analysis, each TCR beta chain was defined by its CDR3 amino acid sequence together with its V-gene family, and reads lacking a unique V-gene family were excluded. To address suspected cross-contamination and a sequencing artifact, a later analysis removed 592 highly shared, low-generation-probability nucleotide sequences. In a later analysis, a clonal expansion index for each public chain was calculated from normalized within-repertoire ranks of inferred template counts. Generation probabilities in a later analysis came from a VDJ recombination model fitted to out-of-frame rearrangements, and those results were checked against IGoR. A later analysis scored TCR-TCR, TCR-HLA and TCR-CMV co-occurrence with hypergeometric tests, applying a repertoire-size bias correction to TCR pairs. A later analysis estimated false discovery rates by permuting HLA or CMV assignments 20 times. In a later analysis, co-occurring TCRs were grouped using DBSCAN, and TCRdist sequence similarity was added for clustering within HLA-allele-positive subsets. Repertoires with fewer than 30,000 or more than 120,000 public chains, plus five repertoires with anomalous nucleotide sharing, were excluded from co-occurrence clustering. TCRdb took over this immuneACCESS table, retaining in-frame rearrangements with V and J assigned. Such tables are incomplete; in checked studies, under half of the missing clones stem from an unresolved V gene, and the remainder is unexplained. That table supplies the V and J calls and clone size; D and trimming were determined from the DNA. The sample table lists 95,000 to 110,000 clones, around 66% of them with a count of one. The ten most abundant clones make up under 3.5% of the sample.

Unmatched junction bases come to 4, with V trimmed by 5 bases and J by 0 bases. Its CDR3 holds 15 amino acids, cysteine through phenylalanine. The sequence is cut down to CDR3 DNA, 45 bases in frame from base 1. From the germline V gene, CDR1 is ENHRY and CDR2 is SYGVKD. This clone turned up a few times. Its antigen is not yet known. No much larger clone is present one base from it, and per-base qualities are unavailable. Findings and caveats that apply to the study as a whole: A few of the identified cytomegalovirus-associated TCR beta chains were confirmed in vitro to be specific for cytomegalovirus antigens. In a later analysis, several top co-occurrence clusters were reported to appear linked to parvovirus B19, influenza, CMV and Epstein-Barr virus. Compared with equally common non-associated chains, HLA-associated TCR beta chains in a later analysis were more clonally expanded and had lower generation probabilities. Linkage disequilibrium might explain the correlated functional status among segregating V segments, but an unknown experimental factor could not be excluded. While some public TCRs were present in many individuals, most TCR sequences turned up only very rarely across donors. The classifier was reported to diagnose cytomegalovirus status with high specificity and sensitivity in both the original and validation cohorts. In a later analysis, the rate of TCR association differed among HLA loci, with DRB1 alleles having the most associated TCRs and HLA-C alleles having the fewest. When HLA alleles, especially DR and DQ, strongly co-occurred, TCR associations were difficult to assign to individual alleles. An earlier analysis of around 540 of the donors showed that most TCR beta V segments appeared in productive rearrangements either about 87% or about 30% of the time, which broadly matched IMGT annotations. Most CMV-associated TCR beta chains appeared to be HLA-restricted in a later analysis, and the HLA associations seemed to be driven largely by CMV exposure. This cohort had only TCR beta chains sequenced, and the lack of alpha or paired-chain data limited which features could be detected. A later analysis associated 15,000 to 20,000 TCR beta sequences with specific HLA alleles at a false discovery rate of 0.05. An association between a missense DCLRE1C variant and V-gene and J-gene trimming of TCR beta chains was found in a later genetic analysis and replicated in an independent cohort. A further reported finding was that TCR beta sequences accurately predicted the HLA-A and HLA-B alleles for most subjects in the first cohort. Because some donors lacked HLA typing at each locus, the association tests relied only on the typed subset. The 87-base-pair reads could not distinguish some IMGT-functional V segments, including TRBV6-2 and TRBV6-3, so those segments were excluded. A group of highly shared sequence variants was considered likely to be a technical artifact of the sequencing pipeline. The presence/absence analyses assumed that sequencing depth was roughly uniform across donors, and that assumption may not be true. For the cohort, immune exposure information was limited to CMV serostatus. Because counts were too low, 15 to 20 rarely observed V segments, including chromosome 9 orphons, were excluded from the earlier analysis of 587 of the donors. The authors suggested that the approach could potentially be extended to other disease states and immunological phenotypes. A total of 150 or so TCR beta chains were listed by the study as associated with cytomegalovirus. According to a later genetic analysis, donors in an Asian-associated ancestry cluster had fewer N-insertions in productive TCRs than the approximately 670-donor mean.

The source of this sequence is a woman in her forties or fifties in good health and CMV-seronegative. In this chain, TRBV10-3 is recombined with TRBJ2-7; the junction holds 10 bases that match TRBD1. Sequencing used PBMCs. The bases read TGTGCCATCAGTCCGGGACAGGGGAGCTCCTACGAGCAGTACTTC. This yields the protein CAISPGQGSSYEQYF.